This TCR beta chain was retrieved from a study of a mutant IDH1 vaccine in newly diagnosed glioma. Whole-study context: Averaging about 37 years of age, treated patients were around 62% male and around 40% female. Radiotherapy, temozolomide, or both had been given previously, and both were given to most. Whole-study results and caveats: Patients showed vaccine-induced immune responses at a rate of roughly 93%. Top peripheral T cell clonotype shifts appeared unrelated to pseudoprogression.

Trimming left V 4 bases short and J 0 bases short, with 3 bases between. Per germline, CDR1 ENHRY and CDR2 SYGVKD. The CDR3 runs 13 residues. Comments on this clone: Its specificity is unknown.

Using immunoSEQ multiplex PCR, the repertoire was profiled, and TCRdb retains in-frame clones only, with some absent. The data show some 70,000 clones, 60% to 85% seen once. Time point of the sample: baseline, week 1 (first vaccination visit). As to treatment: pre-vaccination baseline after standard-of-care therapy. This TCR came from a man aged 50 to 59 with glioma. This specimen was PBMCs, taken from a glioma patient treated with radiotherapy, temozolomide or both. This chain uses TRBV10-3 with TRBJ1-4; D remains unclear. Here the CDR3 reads CAISAATNEKLFF. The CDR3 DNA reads TGTGCCATCAGTGCAGCAACTAATGAAAAACTGTTTTTT.